This paragraph covers one TCR beta chain sequence. What it binds is unknown. The sample is drawn from a study of identical twins. Study conclusions and caveats: Abundant cord blood beta clonotypes carried fewer insertions; memory repertoires showed none. Where out-of-frame alpha sequences were twin-shared, they showed excess low generation probability.

Template switching, a step in the protocol, added a universal primer site, and cDNA carried unique molecular identifiers. One entry per CDR3 protein results from TCRdb running MiXCR on the 5' RACE reads. The sample shows 700,000 or so distinct CDR3 sequences, around 8.6% of them seen only once. Germline loops: CDR1 SEHNR, CDR2 FQNEAQ (reference sequence). V shed 0 bases and J shed 1 base, with 14 bases lying between them. The CDR3 has 17 residues. The same data also went into a second study, on yellow fever vaccine responses in identical twins.

Sequenced: PBMCs. This TCR was recovered from a woman between 18 and 30 years old in good health. V is TRBV7-9 and J is TRBJ2-3; no clear D. CDR3 amino acids: CASSLASVASRTDTQYF. CDR3 sequence (DNA): TGTGCCAGCAGCTTAGCGTCAGTGGCGAGCCGCACAGATACGCAGTATTTT.